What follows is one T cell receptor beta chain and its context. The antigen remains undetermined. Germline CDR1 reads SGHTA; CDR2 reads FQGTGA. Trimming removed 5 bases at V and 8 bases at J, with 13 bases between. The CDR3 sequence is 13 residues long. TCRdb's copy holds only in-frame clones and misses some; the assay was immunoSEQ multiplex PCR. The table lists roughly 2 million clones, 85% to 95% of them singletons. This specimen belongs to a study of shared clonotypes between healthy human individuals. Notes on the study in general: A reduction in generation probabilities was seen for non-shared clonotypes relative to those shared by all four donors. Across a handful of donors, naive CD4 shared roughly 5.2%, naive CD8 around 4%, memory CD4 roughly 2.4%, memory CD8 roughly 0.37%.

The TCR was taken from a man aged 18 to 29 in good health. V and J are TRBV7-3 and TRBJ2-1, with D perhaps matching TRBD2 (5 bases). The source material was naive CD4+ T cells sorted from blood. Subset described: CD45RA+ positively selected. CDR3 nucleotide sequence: TGTGCCAGCAGCCTCTCCCGGGGTGATGAGCAGTTCTTC. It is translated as CASSLSRGDEQFF.